These 30 T cell receptor beta chains originate from one sample sequenced in a study of blood T cell repertoires in COVID-19. Produced via immunoSEQ multiplex PCR; TCRdb's table is partial and in-frame only. The sample yields approximately 85,000 clones, approximately 92% seen once. The sample comprised peripheral blood. The receptors come from a woman aged 55-69 years with active COVID-19.

This sequence joins TRBV7-9 and TRBJ1-1; no firm D call. This CDR3 contains 13 residues. CDR1 is SEHNR and CDR2 is FQNEAQ in the germline V gene (reference sequence). Trimming took off 0 bases at V and 1 base at J, with 3 bases between the two ends. The CDR3 sequence: CASSLARNTEAFF. The CDR3 coding sequence is TGTGCCAGCAGCTTAGCGAGGAACACTGAAGCTTTCTTT.

The chain links TRBV7-9 to TRBJ2-7; D might be TRBD1 (7 bases). The germline gives CDR1 SEHNR, CDR2 FQNEAQ (reference sequence). CDR3 length: 16 amino acids. Trimming stripped 5 bases from V and 1 base from J, with 18 bases between. The CDR3 DNA reads TGTGCCAGCAGCCACCAGGGGGGACTTGCTTCCTACGAGCAGTACTTC. Translation gives CASSHQGGLASYEQYF.

The rearrangement joins TRBV29-1 to TRBJ2-5, with D possibly being TRBD1 (6 bases). The CDR3 has 14 amino acids. Germline V CDR1 and CDR2: SQVTM, ANQGSEA. V lost 6 bases and J 3 bases, leaving 17 bases between the germline ends. This CDR3 is CSVAKASGEETQYF. CDR3 in DNA: TGCAGCGTAGCCAAGGCTTCAGGGGAAGAGACCCAGTACTTC.

This clone has just one count. The V and J genes are TRBV18 and TRBJ2-1; 11 nucleotides line up with TRBD2. V shed 4 bases and J 6 bases; nucleotides not matched to a gene: 5. Germline values: CDR1 KGHSH, CDR2 LQKENI. This CDR3 is 15 amino acids long. The CDR3 loop reads CASSHGLAGLNEQFF. DNA for the CDR3: TGTGCCAGCTCACACGGACTAGCGGGTCTCAATGAGCAGTTCTTC.

The CDR3 spells CAIKTGITEAFF. Written as DNA, the CDR3 is TGTGCCATCAAGACAGGGATCACTGAAGCTTTCTTT. The chain carries TRBV10-3 and TRBJ1-1; 7 bases align to TRBD1. Germline loops: CDR1 ENHRY, CDR2 SYGVKD. The CDR3 covers 12 residues. Trimming at V came to 7 bases and at J to 4 bases, leaving 3 bases not matched to a gene.

V usage is TRBV6-6 and J usage is TRBJ1-5; D is unresolved. Trimming shortened V by 7 bases and J by 1 base, and 14 bases separated the two germline ends. In germline, CDR1 is MNHNY, CDR2 SVGAGI (reference sequence). This CDR3 comprises 15 residues. CDR3 in amino acids: CASTRYELSNQPQHF. The CDR3 DNA reads TGTGCCAGCACTAGGTATGAGTTGAGCAATCAGCCCCAGCATTTT.

The chain is built from TRBV5-6 and TRBJ1-2, with D uncertain. V lost 0 bases, J lost 4 bases, and 16 bases lay in between. Germline values: CDR1 SGHDT, CDR2 YYEEEE. The CDR3 covers 16 residues. CDR3 loop: CASSLGNLLTGYGYTF. In DNA form, the CDR3 reads TGTGCCAGCAGCTTGGGGAACCTCCTAACGGGCTATGGCTACACCTTC.

The chain has TRBV19 and TRBJ2-6, with 10 nucleotides matching TRBD2. Trimming removed 5 bases from V and 3 bases from J; junction bases left unmatched: 10. The CDR3 totals 18 residues. CDR1 LNHDA and CDR2 SQIVND come from the germline V gene (reference sequence). The CDR3 is CASSYELAGSRGANVLTF. CDR3 in DNA: TGTGCCAGTAGTTACGAACTAGCGGGGAGTCGTGGGGCCAACGTCCTGACTTTC.

The chain uses TRBV14 and TRBJ1-1; 8 bases match TRBD1. Germline-derived CDR1 and CDR2 are SGHDN and FVKESK. The length of the CDR3 is 18 residues. V was clipped by 4 bases and J by 5 bases; unmatched bases: 18. In DNA, the CDR3 is TGTGCCAGCAGCCCTAAGACTTCGGACAGGGTGTATAGGACTGAAGCTTTCTTT. It yields the protein CASSPKTSDRVYRTEAFF. Based on the CDR3 plus reference TRBV14 and TRBJ1-1, the full variable domain is EAGVTQFPSHSVIEKGQTVTLRCDPISGHDNLYWYRRVMGKEIKFLLHFVKESKQDESGMPNNRFLAERTGGTYSTLKVQPAELEDSGVYFCASSPKTSDRVYRTEAFFGQGTRLTVV.

V is TRBV6-5 and J is TRBJ2-4; TRBD1 aligns across 9 bases. The germline CDR1 and CDR2 sequences are MNHEY and SVGAGI. After removal of 7 bases from V and 5 bases from J, the junction contained 6 bases not matched to a gene. The CDR3 runs to 14 residues. CDR3 protein: CASNLGQGQNIQYF. CDR3 DNA sequence: TGTGCCAGCAACCTGGGACAGGGTCAAAACATTCAGTACTTC.

This clone is a singleton in its sample. The V call is TRBV7-2, the J call TRBJ2-3, with TRBD2 identical over 10 bases. CDR3 length equals 15 residues. Germline V gives CDR1 SGHTA, CDR2 FQGNSA. V lost 5 bases to trimming and J lost 1 base; unmatched junction nucleotides: 3. The CDR3 bases are TGTGCCAGCAGCCAAACTAGCGGGGGCACAGATACGCAGTATTTT. Translated, it gives CASSQTSGGTDTQYF.

The V call is TRBV30, the J call TRBJ2-7; weak D call: TRBD1 (6 bases). The CDR3 spans 14 residues. Germline CDR1 reads GTSNPN; CDR2 reads SVGIG (reference sequence). Trimming left V 4 bases short and J 0 bases short, with 13 bases between. In DNA, the CDR3 is TGTGCCTGGAATCGAGGACAGATCTCCTACGAGCAGTACTTC. This translates into CAWNRGQISYEQYF.

The V gene is TRBV27, the J gene TRBJ2-7; D not resolved. The germline gives CDR1 MNHEY, CDR2 SMNVEV (reference sequence). The CDR3 length is 18 residues. Trimming stripped 5 bases from V and 0 bases from J, with 23 bases between. CDR3 region: CASSPYLVSPSASYEQYF. CDR3 sequence (DNA): TGTGCCAGCAGTCCGTACCTCGTGTCCCCCAGCGCCTCCTACGAGCAGTACTTC.

This clone was seen once. The V and J genes are TRBV24-1 and TRBJ2-1; D gene uncertain. The CDR3 covers 15 residues. Looked up from germline, CDR1 is KGHDR and CDR2 is SFDVKD. Deletions cut 4 bases from V and 6 bases from J, with 15 bases between. This chain's CDR3 is CATSENSPPSNEQFF. The CDR3 DNA sequence: TGTGCCACCAGTGAAAATAGTCCCCCAAGCAATGAGCAGTTCTTC.

The chain joins TRBV4-1 to TRBJ2-7; 13 bases match TRBD2. With V trimmed by 6 bases and J by 3 bases, 5 bases remained unmatched. The CDR3 sequence is 15 residues long. Germline V gives CDR1 MGHRA, CDR2 YSYEKL. The CDR3 reads CASRRGTSGDYEQYF. Written as DNA, the CDR3 is TGCGCCAGCAGAAGAGGGACTAGCGGGGACTACGAGCAGTACTTC.

This rearrangement joins TRBV5-1 to TRBJ2-7, with 7 bases identical to TRBD1. The CDR3 is 15 amino acids. The V gene end was trimmed by 4 bases and the J gene end by 0 bases; junction bases not matched to a gene: 7. Germline V gene data show CDR1 as SGHRS and CDR2 as YFSETQ. The CDR3 nucleotides read TGCGCCAGCAGCATAGGACAGGAGCGCTCCTACGAGCAGTACTTC. As protein: CASSIGQERSYEQYF.

J is TRBJ2-5 and V is TRBV3-1 (or the pseudogene TRBV3-2); D is perhaps TRBD2 (7 bases). The length of the CDR3 is 14 residues. From germline, CDR1 is LGHDT and CDR2 YNNKEL (reference sequence). Trimming pared 3 bases from V and 5 bases from J, leaving 13 bases between. CDR3 sequence (DNA): TGTGCCAGCAGCCAGAGGGGGGGGTTTGAGACCCAGTACTTC. Protein: CASSQRGGFETQYF.

The chain couples TRBV5-1 to TRBJ2-1; 7 bases are a match to TRBD1. CDR3 size: 16 residues. The ends lost 4 bases at V and 2 bases at J; junction bases unmatched: 9. CDR1 and CDR2 from the germline V gene are SGHRS and YFSETQ. The CDR3 region is CASSPLTGQAYNEQFF. For the CDR3, the DNA is TGCGCCAGCAGCCCGTTGACAGGGCAGGCCTACAATGAGCAGTTCTTC.

The chain is built from TRBV4-2 and TRBJ2-1; a weak D match, TRBD1 (6 bases). V gave up 1 base and J gave up 3 bases, with 10 bases separating them. The CDR3 covers 15 residues. Germline lookup yields CDR1 LGHNA and CDR2 YNFKEQ. The CDR3 reads CASSQGEGGYNEQFF. CDR3 bases: TGTGCCAGCAGCCAAGGGGAAGGGGGCTACAATGAGCAGTTCTTC.

The genes are TRBV29-1 and TRBJ1-4, with D possibly TRBD1 on 5 matching bases. Germline CDR1 reads SQVTM; CDR2 reads ANQGSEA. The CDR3 extends over 13 amino acids. Trimming took 7 bases from V and 0 from J, leaving 9 bases between them. The CDR3 sequence is CSATDATNEKLFF. The CDR3 DNA follows: TGCAGCGCGACAGATGCAACTAATGAAAAACTGTTTTTT.

This clone has only one observation. The chain carries TRBV6-2 or TRBV6-3 and TRBJ1-2; D is unresolved. Germline V gene data show CDR1 as MNHEY and CDR2 as SVGEGT. Trimming took 6 bases from V and 0 from J, leaving 14 bases between them. The CDR3 sequence is 15 residues long. CDR3 loop: CASSAGGKANYGYTF. The CDR3 DNA is TGTGCCAGCAGCGCGGGCGGTAAAGCTAACTATGGCTACACCTTC.

The V call is TRBV3-1 (or the pseudogene TRBV3-2), the J call TRBJ2-1; the match to TRBD1 covers 8 bases. The CDR3 is 14 residues long. CDR1 is LGHDT, CDR2 YNNKEL, per germline (reference sequence). V was pared by 1 base and J by 8 bases, with 4 bases of the junction left unmatched. The CDR3 spells CASSQGTGSDEQFF. The CDR3 DNA reads TGTGCCAGCAGCCAAGGGACAGGGAGTGATGAGCAGTTCTTC.

For the CDR3, the DNA is TGCGCCAGCAGCCCGGACTCCTCACCCCTCCACTTT. This encodes CASSPDSSPLHF. The V gene is TRBV5-1, the J gene TRBJ1-6; D uncertain. The V gene's germline CDR1 is SGHRS and CDR2 YFSETQ. This CDR3 contains 12 residues. The germline V and J ends were trimmed by 4 bases and 10 bases, with 9 bases remaining between them.

The genes are TRBV7-2 and TRBJ2-1; TRBD1 aligns across 9 bases. Trimming cost V 1 base and J 4 bases; bases outside gene matches: 8. This CDR3 is built from 17 residues. Germline V gives CDR1 SGHTA, CDR2 FQGNSA. CDR3 protein: CASSLGGQGLRYNEQFF. CDR3 DNA: TGTGCCAGCAGCTTAGGGGGACAGGGCCTACGGTACAATGAGCAGTTCTTC.

This chain uses TRBV2 with TRBJ2-3, with 9 bases aligning to TRBD2. Looked up from germline, CDR1 is SNHLY and CDR2 is FYNNEI. The CDR3 spans 16 residues. V lost 6 bases, J lost 5 bases, and 12 bases stayed unmatched. This CDR3 reads CASRSGGGRAGDTQYF. The CDR3 nucleotides read TGTGCCAGCAGATCGGGGGGCGGGAGGGCCGGAGATACGCAGTATTTT. The full variable domain, in which reference TRBV2 and TRBJ2-3 provide the parts outside the CDR3, is EPEVTQTPSHQVTQMGQEVILRCVPISNHLYFYWYRQILGQKVEFLVSFYNNEISEKSEIFDDQFSVERPDGSNFTLKIRSTKLEDSAMYFCASRSGGGRAGDTQYFGPGTRLTVL.

This clone was detected once. In DNA, the CDR3 is TGTGCCAGCAGTTACCCCAAGGACAGGGGGAATCAGCCCCAGCATTTT. Protein: CASSYPKDRGNQPQHF. The J gene is TRBJ1-5, the V gene TRBV6-2 or TRBV6-3, with 10 bases that match TRBD1. The CDR3 sequence is 16 residues long. After removal of 2 bases from V and 4 bases from J, the junction contained 5 bases not matched to a gene. Germline loops: CDR1 MNHEY, CDR2 SVGEGT.

The chain recombines TRBV12-5 with TRBJ1-1; TRBD1 aligns across 7 bases. Germline V gene data show CDR1 as LGHNT and CDR2 as FRNRAP. V trimming: 5 bases; J trimming: 4 bases; junction bases outside the gene matches: 10. CDR3 length: 15 residues. The CDR3 spells CASGPETGFGTEAFF. The CDR3, as DNA: TGTGCTAGTGGTCCTGAGACAGGGTTTGGCACTGAAGCTTTCTTT.

This clone appeared once. The rearrangement uses TRBV7-9 and TRBJ1-6; possibly TRBD1 for D (6 bases). V was shortened by 6 bases and J by 6 bases, with 12 bases between the two germline ends. Looked up from germline, CDR1 is SEHNR and CDR2 is FQNEAQ (reference sequence). The CDR3 contains 14 residues. Written as DNA, the CDR3 is TGTGCCAGCAGTCCGGACAGCTCTAATTCACCCCTCCACTTT. Protein: CASSPDSSNSPLHF.

The chain combines TRBV2 with TRBJ1-4, with 7 bases that match TRBD1. J gave up 5 bases and V 6 bases, and 9 bases lay outside the gene matches. The CDR3 sequence is 15 residues long. The germline V gene has CDR1 SNHLY and CDR2 FYNNEI. CDR3 DNA sequence: TGTGCCAGCAGCTTGTTAGGACAGGAGAATGAAAAACTGTTTTTT. Translation: CASSLLGQENEKLFF.

The rearrangement joins TRBV28 to TRBJ1-5, with 7 bases that match TRBD1. After removal of 5 bases from V and 3 bases from J, the junction contained 4 bases not matched to a gene. Per the germline V gene, CDR1 is MDHEN and CDR2 is SYDVKM. CDR3 length: 14 amino acids. For the CDR3, the DNA is TGTGCCAGCAGTCCGGGACAGTTCAATCAGCCCCAGCATTTT. Protein sequence: CASSPGQFNQPQHF.